These 25 T cell receptor beta chains came from one sample sequenced in a study of blood T cell repertoires in COVID-19. The assay was immunoSEQ multiplex PCR, and TCRdb's table has in-frame clones only and misses some. The sample lists about 180,000 clones; roughly four fifths were seen once. The sample taken for sequencing was peripheral blood. The receptor set was obtained from a woman in her 70s with COVID-19, enrolled during active disease.

The CDR3 loop reads CASSLRTSDTQYF. CDR3 bases: TGTGCCAGCAGCCTAAGAACTTCCGATACGCAGTATTTT. The rearrangement uses TRBV3-1 (or the pseudogene TRBV3-2) and TRBJ2-3, with D hard to call. Per the germline V gene, CDR1 is LGHDT and CDR2 is YNNKEL (reference sequence). The V end lost 4 bases, the J end lost 6 bases, and 11 bases lay between the germline ends. The CDR3 is made up of 13 amino acids.

This chain uses TRBV10-3 with TRBJ2-7, with D maybe TRBD1 (6 bases). Looked up from germline, CDR1 is ENHRY and CDR2 is SYGVKD. Trimming took off 0 bases at V and 4 bases at J, with 10 bases between the two ends. There are 14 residues in the CDR3. The CDR3: CAISESSTGYEQYF. Here the CDR3 DNA reads TGTGCCATCAGTGAGTCATCTACAGGGTACGAGCAGTACTTC.

The chain joins TRBV24-1 to TRBJ2-4, with 8 bases fitting TRBD1. Germline trimming cut 3 bases from V and 3 bases from J; bases unmatched to any gene: 9. CDR3 length: 17 residues. Germline CDR1 is KGHDR and CDR2 is SFDVKD. CDR3 DNA sequence: TGTGCCACCAGTGATGGTACCGGGACAGGAGTCAAAAACATTCAGTACTTC. It yields the protein CATSDGTGTGVKNIQYF.

The V call is TRBV15, the J call TRBJ1-2; D gene unclear. There are 14 residues in the CDR3. The germline V gene has CDR1 LNHNV and CDR2 YYDKDF (reference sequence). Deletions cut 0 bases from V and 4 bases from J, with 9 bases between. This CDR3 reads CATSRDLGVYGYTF. The CDR3 nucleotides read TGTGCCACCAGCAGAGATCTGGGAGTCTATGGCTACACCTTC.

The J gene is TRBJ1-2, the V gene TRBV5-6; D uncertain. CDR1 is SGHDT and CDR2 is YYEEEE in the germline V gene. The CDR3 has 14 residues. Trimming left V 4 bases short and J 5 bases short, with 15 bases between. The CDR3 region has the DNA TGTGCCAGCAGCCCAGGCCGGAACGGATATGGCTACACCTTC. The encoded protein is CASSPGRNGYGYTF.

V and J are TRBV2 and TRBJ2-1, with 8 positions matching TRBD1. Germline lookup yields CDR1 SNHLY and CDR2 FYNNEI. Trimming cost V 4 bases and J 2 bases; bases outside gene matches: 1. This CDR3 has 14 residues. As DNA, the CDR3 is TGTGCCAGCAGTGGACAGGGGACCTACAATGAGCAGTTCTTC. Protein: CASSGQGTYNEQFF.

Turning to this clone: This sample also contains other DNA sequences that code for the same CDR3. V usage is TRBV2 and J usage is TRBJ2-2, with 7 bases lining up with TRBD1. There are 13 residues in the CDR3. With V trimmed by 4 bases and J by 6 bases, 2 bases remained unmatched. Germline V gene sequence: CDR1 SNHLY, CDR2 FYNNEI. CDR3 nucleotides: TGTGCCAGCAGTGCACAGGGGCCCGGGGAGCTGTTTTTT. Encoded protein: CASSAQGPGELFF.

This clone was recorded a few times. The rearrangement links TRBV7-9 to TRBJ1-2; D might be TRBD1 (6 bases). Germline V gene lookup returns CDR1 SEHNR and CDR2 FQNEAQ (reference sequence). The CDR3 runs to 14 residues. The V gene lost 4 bases and the J gene lost 6 bases, with 15 bases spanning the gap. CDR3 coding DNA: TGTGCCAGCAGCTCCACGGGCGCAGGGGATGGCTACACCTTC. As protein: CASSSTGAGDGYTF.

The V call is TRBV9, the J call TRBJ1-6; maybe TRBD1 (6 bases). The CDR3 consists of 13 residues. Trimming pared 5 bases from V and 8 bases from J, leaving 11 bases between. Germline-derived CDR1 and CDR2 are SGDLS and YYNGEE. The CDR3 reads CASSNRDDSPLHF. The DNA for the CDR3 is TGTGCCAGCAGTAACAGGGATGATTCACCCCTCCACTTT.

The chain has TRBV7-2 and TRBJ2-7; 8 bases align to TRBD1. The CDR3 length is 15 residues. V gave up 5 bases and J gave up 2 bases; unmatched junction bases: 8. Germline lookup yields CDR1 SGHTA and CDR2 FQGNSA. DNA of the CDR3: TGTGCCAGCAGCCCAGACAGGGACAGGACCTACGAGCAGTACTTC. Encoded protein: CASSPDRDRTYEQYF.

The chain employs TRBV5-1 and TRBJ2-1; 8 bases map to TRBD1. V dropped 4 bases and J dropped 3; count of bases not matched to a gene: 6. This CDR3 has 15 amino acids. Germline loops: CDR1 SGHRS, CDR2 YFSETQ. The CDR3 sequence is CASSQQGGGYNEQFF. The CDR3 region has the DNA TGCGCCAGCAGCCAACAGGGGGGTGGCTACAATGAGCAGTTCTTC.

This chain joins TRBV6-2 or TRBV6-3 and TRBJ1-1, with D tentatively TRBD1 (5 bases). The germline V gene has CDR1 MNHEY and CDR2 SVGEGT. Trimming left V 2 bases short and J 0 bases short, with 7 bases between. This CDR3 contains 14 residues. The CDR3 sequence is CASSYRDLNTEAFF. In nucleotides, the CDR3 is TGTGCCAGCAGTTACCGGGACTTGAACACTGAAGCTTTCTTT.

The rearrangement links TRBV2 to TRBJ1-1, with 9 bases identical to TRBD1. After removal of 6 bases from V and 5 bases from J, the junction contained 4 bases not matched to a gene. The germline CDR1 and CDR2 sequences are SNHLY and FYNNEI. The CDR3 spans 13 residues. CDR3 loop: CASRDRGMTEAFF. The CDR3 DNA sequence: TGTGCCAGCAGGGACAGGGGAATGACTGAAGCTTTCTTT.

The genes are TRBV29-1 and TRBJ1-2; D is ambiguous. Germline V gives CDR1 SQVTM, CDR2 ANQGSEA. This CDR3 region has 12 residues. V was shortened by 4 bases and J by 7 bases, with 13 bases between the two germline ends. This CDR3 reads CSVVDSTGGYTF. CDR3 in DNA: TGCAGCGTTGTAGACTCTACGGGTGGCTACACCTTC.

The rearrangement uses TRBV10-1 and TRBJ2-3; the match to TRBD2 covers 12 bases. CDR1 WNHNN and CDR2 SYGVQD come from the germline V gene (reference sequence). The CDR3 runs to 15 residues. Trimming took 8 bases from V and 11 from J; bases not matched to a gene: 14. Here the CDR3 reads CASGESSGRAQGQYF. In DNA, the CDR3 is TGCGCCAGCGGCGAGTCTAGCGGGAGGGCCCAAGGGCAGTATTTT.

This clone was seen more than once but under ten times. The chain has TRBV15 and TRBJ1-3; 9 bases fit TRBD1. This CDR3 has 15 amino acids. Trimming at V came to 7 bases and at J to 1 base, leaving 5 bases not matched to a gene. Germline V gives CDR1 LNHNV, CDR2 YYDKDF (reference sequence). The CDR3 bases are TGTGCCACCACCCCCGGGACAGGGTCTGGAAACACCATATATTTT. The encoded protein is CATTPGTGSGNTIYF. The whole variable domain, filled in from reference TRBV15 and TRBJ1-3, reads DAMVIQNPRYQVTQFGKPVTLSCSQTLNHNVMYWYQQKSSQAPKLLFHYYDKDFNNEADTPDNFQSRRPNTSFCFLDIRSPGLGDTAMYLCATTPGTGSGNTIYFGEGSWLTVV.

The chain recombines TRBV28 with TRBJ1-2; 8 nucleotides agree with TRBD1. J lost 8 bases, V lost 10 bases, and 15 bases had no gene match. The germline gives CDR1 MDHEN, CDR2 SYDVKM. This CDR3 comprises 14 residues. Written as DNA, the CDR3 is TGTGCCACCGATCCCCCAGGACAGGGAAAAGGCTACACCTTC. Translation: CATDPPGQGKGYTF.

This chain uses TRBV6-1 with TRBJ2-5; perhaps TRBD1 as D (5 bases). Trimming removed 4 bases at V and 5 bases at J, with 20 bases between. The CDR3 contains 16 residues. Germline V lookup: CDR1 MNHNS, CDR2 SASEGT. CDR3 coding DNA: TGTGCCAGCAGTGGGACGCCGGAACAGGCCGGGGAGACCCAGTACTTC. It codes for CASSGTPEQAGETQYF.

A single count supports this clone. The genes are TRBV28 and TRBJ2-7; 8 bases line up with TRBD2. The CDR3 is made up of 14 amino acids. Germline CDR1 MDHEN, CDR2 SYDVKM. V was pared by 2 bases and J by 3 bases, with 3 bases of the junction left unmatched. The CDR3 DNA reads as TGTGCCAGCAGTTTAAGTAGCGGGAACTACGAGCAGTACTTC. Residues: CASSLSSGNYEQYF.

The gene calls are TRBV7-8 and TRBJ2-7; 9 bases line up with TRBD2. This CDR3 contains 16 residues. Germline CDR1 SGHVS, CDR2 FQNEAQ. After removal of 4 bases from V and 0 bases from J, the junction contained 7 bases not matched to a gene. Written as DNA, the CDR3 is TGTGCCAGCAGCTCCCAGACTAGCGGAGGCTCCTACGAGCAGTACTTC. Its translation is CASSSQTSGGSYEQYF.

The V and J genes are TRBV6-5 and TRBJ2-7; tentative D call: TRBD2 (5 bases). Trimming left V 6 bases short and J 2 bases short, with 11 bases between. Germline V CDR1 and CDR2: MNHEY, SVGAGI. This CDR3 has 13 amino acids. DNA of the CDR3: TGTGCCAGCAGCGGGGAGAGGGCCTACGAGCAGTACTTC. Translated: CASSGERAYEQYF.

CDR3 bases: TGTGCCAGCAGCTTCGGACAGGGGACTTCACCCCTCCACTTT. Amino acids: CASSFGQGTSPLHF. The V call is TRBV5-4, the J call TRBJ1-6, with 9 bases identical to TRBD1. CDR1 is SGHNT and CDR2 is YYREEE in the germline V gene (reference sequence). V dropped 2 bases and J dropped 9; count of bases not matched to a gene: 3. The CDR3 spans 14 residues.

V and J are TRBV30 and TRBJ1-5; TRBD1 is a possible D gene (6 bases). V lost 2 bases to trimming and J lost 2 bases, with 10 bases between them. The CDR3 contains 14 residues. The germline CDR1 and CDR2 sequences are GTSNPN and SVGIG (reference sequence). CDR3 bases: TGTGCCTGGAGTCGGAAGGGGGGCAATCAGCCCCAGCATTTT. Protein: CAWSRKGGNQPQHF.

The chain links TRBV3-1 (or the pseudogene TRBV3-2) to TRBJ1-6; D unclear. Germline values: CDR1 LGHDT, CDR2 YNNKEL (reference sequence). V was shortened by 3 bases and J by 0 bases, with 6 bases between the two germline ends. This CDR3 comprises 15 residues. The CDR3, as DNA: TGTGCCAGCAGCCAGGGAGTCTCCTATAATTCACCCCTCCACTTT. Residues: CASSQGVSYNSPLHF.

V and J are TRBV6-5 and TRBJ1-2, with D unresolved. V was trimmed by 11 bases and J by 7 bases, leaving 14 bases between them. Germline V gene lookup returns CDR1 MNHEY and CDR2 SVGAGI. CDR3 size: 11 residues. CDR3: CAASGEGGYTF. In DNA, the CDR3 is TGTGCCGCCTCAGGCGAGGGTGGCTACACCTTC.